Presented here are 2 T cell receptor beta chains from one specimen sequenced in a study of CD8 T cells in Susac syndrome. Random-hexamer reverse transcription was applied to about 0.5 to 1 ug RNA. MiXCR, run by TCRdb on the immunoSEQ multiplex PCR reads, gives a single entry per CDR3 protein. The data contain roughly 190,000 distinct CDR3 sequences, approximately 96% of them seen just once; the ten biggest clones take up 0.09% to 0.1%. Sequencing input: CD4+ T cells from PBMCs. These receptors were obtained from a human donor with Susac syndrome.

V gene TRBV29-1 combines with J gene TRBJ2-2; D ambiguous. The CDR3 consists of 12 residues. Germline CDR1 reads SQVTM; CDR2 reads ANQGSEA. The V end lost 4 bases, the J end lost 1 base, and 4 bases lay between the germline ends. The chain's CDR3 is CSVGQNTGELFF. The CDR3 DNA sequence: TGCAGCGTTGGGCAGAACACCGGGGAGCTGTTTTTT.

The rearrangement links TRBV29-1 to TRBJ1-1, with 10 bases matching TRBD1. This CDR3 has 13 amino acids. The ends lost 7 bases at V and 3 bases at J; junction bases unmatched: 5. Per the germline V gene, CDR1 is SQVTM and CDR2 is ANQGSEA. The CDR3 sequence: CSATTGGDTEAFF. In DNA, the CDR3 is TGCAGCGCCACGACAGGGGGCGACACTGAAGCTTTCTTT.